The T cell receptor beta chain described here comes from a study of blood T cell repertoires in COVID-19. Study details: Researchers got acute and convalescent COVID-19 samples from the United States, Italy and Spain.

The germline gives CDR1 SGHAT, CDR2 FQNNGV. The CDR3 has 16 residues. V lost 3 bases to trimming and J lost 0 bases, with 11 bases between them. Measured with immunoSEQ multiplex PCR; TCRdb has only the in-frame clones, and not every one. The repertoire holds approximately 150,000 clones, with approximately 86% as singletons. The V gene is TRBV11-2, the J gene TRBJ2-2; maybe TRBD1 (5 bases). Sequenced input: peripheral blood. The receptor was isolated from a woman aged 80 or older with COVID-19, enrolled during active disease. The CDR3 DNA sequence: TGTGCCAGCAGCTTGGGCTGGGGCACGAACACCGGGGAGCTGTTTTTT. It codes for CASSLGWGTNTGELFF.